These 3 T cell receptor beta chains originate from one sample sequenced in a study of radiation and T cells in renal cell carcinoma. Indicated time point: baseline pretreatment blood. The treatment denotes: 15 Gy SBRT to primary tumor, nephrectomy 4 weeks later. Repertoires were generated with immunoSEQ multiplex PCR, while TCRdb's copy carries only in-frame clones and drops some. The table records approximately 110,000 clones, 82% of them present only once. The source was blood, collected from a patient whose treatment included radiotherapy and nephrectomy. These receptors originate from a woman aged 60-70 years with renal cell carcinoma.

V is TRBV13 and J is TRBJ2-7; no firm D call. Between the trimmed V and J ends, which lost 6 bases and 1 base, there was a span of 10 bases. Per germline, CDR1 PRHDT and CDR2 FYEKMQ (reference sequence). This CDR3 is 13 amino acids long. The CDR3 DNA is TGTGCCAGCAGTCATGACCGTTCCTACGAGCAGTACTTC. Translating it yields CASSHDRSYEQYF.

This clone was seen a handful of times. The rearrangement joins TRBV6-1 to TRBJ1-1, with D uncertain. The CDR3 spans 14 residues. Germline CDR1 MNHNS, CDR2 SASEGT. V was pared by 0 bases and J by 6 bases, with 11 bases between. The CDR3 nucleotides read TGTGCCAGCAGTGAAGCCGGGTTTGGCGCTGAAGCTTTCTTT. It is translated as CASSEAGFGAEAFF.

The genes are TRBV19 and TRBJ2-7; the D gene is possibly TRBD1 (5 bases). Trimming pared 5 bases from V and 0 bases from J, leaving 11 bases between. Germline V gives CDR1 LNHDA, CDR2 SQIVND (reference sequence). The CDR3 length is 14 residues. The CDR3 reads CASSEHRSSYEQYF. In DNA, the CDR3 is TGTGCCAGTAGTGAACACAGGAGCTCCTACGAGCAGTACTTC.